One T cell receptor (beta chain) is described in this entry. Clones were sequenced by immunoSEQ multiplex PCR, and TCRdb holds only the in-frame ones, with some missing. Among 250,000 to 350,000 clones listed, roughly 87% were seen once. This entry comes from a study of blood T cell repertoires in COVID-19. Study-level information: In each case, the material was cDNA or gDNA derived from T cells, B-cell-depleted T cells, or PBMCs.

Between the trimmed V and J ends, which lost 5 bases and 2 bases, there was a span of 9 bases. The CDR3 totals 14 residues. CDR1 MNHEY and CDR2 SVGEGT come from the germline V gene. Each participant's cohort was designated according to participant-reported clinical history. The study counted Cohort 3 donors as recovered given two negative PCRs, clearance, or symptom resolution. Input material: PBMCs or T cells enriched from blood (not recorded which). This receptor was identified in a woman in her thirties or forties who had recovered from COVID-19. The rearrangement links TRBV6-2 or TRBV6-3 to TRBJ2-2, with a weak D call TRBD1 (6 bases). The chain's CDR3 is CASSHRVNTGELFF. As DNA, the CDR3 is TGTGCCAGCAGTCACAGGGTTAACACCGGGGAGCTGTTTTTT.